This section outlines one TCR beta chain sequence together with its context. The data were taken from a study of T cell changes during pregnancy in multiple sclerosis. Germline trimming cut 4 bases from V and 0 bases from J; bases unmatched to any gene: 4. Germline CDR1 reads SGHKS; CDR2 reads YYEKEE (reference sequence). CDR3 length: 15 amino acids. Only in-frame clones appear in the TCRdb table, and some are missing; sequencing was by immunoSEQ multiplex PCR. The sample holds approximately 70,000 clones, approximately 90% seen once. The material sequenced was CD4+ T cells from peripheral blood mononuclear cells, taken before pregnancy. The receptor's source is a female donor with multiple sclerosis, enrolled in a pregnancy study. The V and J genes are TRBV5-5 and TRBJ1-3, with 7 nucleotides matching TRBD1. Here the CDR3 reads CASSRGDSSGNTIYF. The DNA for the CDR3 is TGTGCCAGCAGCCGAGGGGACAGCTCTGGAAACACCATATATTTT. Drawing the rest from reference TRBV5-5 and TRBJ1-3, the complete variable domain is DAGVTQSPTHLIKTRGQQVTLRCSPISGHKSVSWYQQVLGQGPQFIFQYYEKEERGRGNFPDRFSARQFPNYSSELNVNALLLGDSALYLCASSRGDSSGNTIYFGEGSWLTVV.